The sequence of this T cell receptor beta chain was determined in a study of radiotherapy plus CTLA-4 blockade in lung cancer. Study-wide points: Among reported predictors of response, early blood T cell clone dynamics with interferon-beta performed best.

Repertoires were generated with immunoSEQ multiplex PCR, while TCRdb's copy carries only in-frame clones and drops some. The table shows some 51,000 clones, with around 79% occurring only once. A word on this clone: The antigen is not known.

The clonotype originates from a human donor with non-small cell lung cancer who had a complete response to radiotherapy plus ipilimumab. The sequencing used peripheral blood, collected from a patient treated with radiotherapy plus ipilimumab.

CDR3 bases: TGTGCCAGCAGTACAAACAACAGGGAGGGCTACACCTTC. It yields the protein CASSTNNREGYTF. The chain has TRBV28 and TRBJ1-2; perhaps TRBD1 as D (6 bases). The ends were cut back, 5 bases at V and 8 bases at J, with 15 bases in the middle. This CDR3 is built from 13 residues. Germline V gene lookup returns CDR1 MDHEN and CDR2 SYDVKM.